The T cell receptor beta chain under discussion was sequenced for a study of a mutant IDH1 vaccine in newly diagnosed glioma. Study-level information: Most patients had radiochemotherapy with temozolomide before enrollment; others had one alone.

Germline assignment: CDR1 SQVTM and CDR2 ANQGSEA. J was trimmed by 7 bases and V by 1 base; bases with no gene match: 8. The CDR3 covers 14 residues. Time point denoted: baseline, week 1 (first vaccination visit). The treatment was: pre-vaccination baseline after standard-of-care therapy. The repertoire was sequenced with immunoSEQ multiplex PCR; TCRdb's copy has only in-frame clones and lacks some. The table has around 16,000 clones, around 95% seen once; the top ten hold approximately 3.5%. The TCR originated in a woman under 30 with glioma. Some clones in this sample may be carry-over from other donors' samples. The sequencing used peripheral blood mononuclear cells (PBMCs), collected from a glioma patient treated with radiotherapy, temozolomide or both. The rearrangement uses TRBV29-1 and TRBJ1-2; 8 nucleotides agree with TRBD1. CDR3 coding DNA: TGCAGCGTTGAAGTCCCCGGGACAGGCGGTGGCTACACCTTC. Its protein product is CSVEVPGTGGGYTF.